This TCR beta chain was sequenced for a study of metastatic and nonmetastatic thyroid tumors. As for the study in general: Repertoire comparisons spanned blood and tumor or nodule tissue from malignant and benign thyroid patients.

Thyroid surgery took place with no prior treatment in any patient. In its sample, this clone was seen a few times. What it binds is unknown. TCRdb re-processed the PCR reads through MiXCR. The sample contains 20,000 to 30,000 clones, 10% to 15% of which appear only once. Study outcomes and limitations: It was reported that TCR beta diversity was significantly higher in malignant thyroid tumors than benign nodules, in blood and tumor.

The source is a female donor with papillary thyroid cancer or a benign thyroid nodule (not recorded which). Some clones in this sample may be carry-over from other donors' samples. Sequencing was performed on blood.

CDR3 sequence (DNA): TGTGCCAGCAGTGAAGTTTCTAGCGGGAGGAGCTCCTACAATGAGCAGTTCTTC. Its protein product is CASSEVSSGRSSYNEQFF. The chain carries TRBV25-1 and TRBJ2-1; 11 bases fit TRBD2. Per the germline V gene, CDR1 is MGHDK and CDR2 is SYGVNS. This CDR3 is built from 18 residues. Unmatched junction bases numbered 6, after V lost 2 bases and J lost 0 bases.